This T cell receptor (beta chain) originates from a study of Ad26.COV2.S vaccination and SARS-CoV-2 variants. In the study overall: Donor allocation was to the COV1001 Ad26.COV2.S trial arm. Intramuscular Ad26.COV2.S doses were given once or twice, 56 days apart. Study observations and caveats: With respect to non-spike TCR breadth, vaccine and placebo recipients were similar.

Method: immunoSEQ multiplex PCR; TCRdb's copy keeps in-frame clones and lacks some. The data hold 300,000 to 400,000 clones, with roughly 90% observed a single time. Stated treatment: some 20 received Ad26.COV2.S at low or high dose, single or two shots; about five received placebo; per-sample allocation not given. Specimen acquisition occurred on day 63 following the initial vaccine or placebo injection. Wuhan-strain SARS-CoV-2 spike was expressed by the Ad26 vector that made up the vaccine. Points on this clone: As yet, its antigen is unknown.

From germline, CDR1 is SQVTM and CDR2 ANQGSEA. Trimming pared 7 bases from V and 4 bases from J, leaving 16 bases between. The CDR3 consists of 13 residues. Here the sequenced sample was peripheral blood, taken in a trial of Ad26.COV2.S vaccine versus placebo. The receptor was isolated from a person between 18 and 60 years old who received the Ad26.COV2.S COVID-19 vaccine or a placebo. The J gene is TRBJ1-1, the V gene TRBV29-1; D is uncertain. The CDR3 region has the DNA TGCAGCGCTTCGGATGCAATGGGCACTGAAGCTTTCTTT. Translation gives CSASDAMGTEAFF.